Shown below are 11 T cell receptor beta chains from a single sample sequenced in a study of Graves' ophthalmopathy and Graves' hyperthyroidism. RNA served as the template for amplifying TCR beta CDR3 regions. An initial RT-PCR round employing HTBI primers preceded a second-round multiplex PCR. TCRdb reanalysed the multiplex PCR reads using MiXCR and keeps one entry per CDR3 protein. This sample has almost 750,000 distinct CDR3 sequences, with around 40% found just once. Input material: peripheral blood. Every receptor here comes from an adult man with Graves' ophthalmopathy.

This clonotype was counted many times. The rearrangement uses TRBV24-1 and TRBJ2-5, with a possible D match to TRBD2 (5 bases). CDR1 KGHDR and CDR2 SFDVKD come from the germline V gene. This CDR3 has 15 amino acids. The V gene lost 5 bases and the J gene lost 1 base, with 13 bases spanning the gap. CDR3 residues: CATSGAVLSQETQYF. CDR3 bases: TGTGCCACCAGTGGAGCGGTCCTATCCCAAGAGACCCAGTACTTC.

In this sample, this clonotype turned up a few times. The rearrangement links TRBV7-9 to TRBJ1-5; no clear D gene. Deletions cut 6 bases from V and 7 bases from J, with 13 bases between. The CDR3 spans 13 residues. Germline assignment: CDR1 SEHNR and CDR2 FQNEAQ (reference sequence). The DNA of the CDR3 is TGTGCCAGCAGTTTGGACTTTTCGCAGCCCCAGCATTTT. The encoded protein is CASSLDFSQPQHF.

This clonotype was seen ten or more times. The V gene is TRBV7-9, the J gene TRBJ1-1; weak D call: TRBD1 (5 bases). The CDR3 loop spans 15 amino acids. The germline gives CDR1 SEHNR, CDR2 FQNEAQ (reference sequence). The V end was cut by 1 base, the J end by 3 bases, with 12 bases between. The CDR3 spells CASSLDYRGDTEAFF. The CDR3 bases are TGTGCCAGCAGCTTAGATTATCGGGGGGACACTGAAGCTTTCTTT.

This sequence joins TRBV20-1 and TRBJ1-6, with no clear D. In germline, CDR1 is DFQATT, CDR2 SNEGSKA (reference sequence). CDR3 size: 14 residues. Trimming stripped 3 bases from V and 4 bases from J, with 10 bases between. The CDR3 DNA reads as TGCAGTGCTAGTTCCGGAAATTATAATTCACCCCTCCACTTT. Translating it yields CSASSGNYNSPLHF.

The sample holds a few counts of this clonotype. The rearrangement joins TRBV7-9 to TRBJ2-2; D is perhaps TRBD1 or TRBD2 (5 bases each). The CDR3 loop spans 14 amino acids. Between the trimmed V and J ends, which lost 2 bases and 6 bases, there was a span of 10 bases. Germline CDR1 is SEHNR and CDR2 is FQNEAQ (reference sequence). The CDR3 coding sequence is TGTGCCAGCAGCTTACTTGAGGGGCCCGGGGAGCTGTTTTTT. Amino acid sequence: CASSLLEGPGELFF.

Of note for this clonotype: A junction end diverges from the germline sequence, so it may reflect a read error. The gene calls are TRBV19 and TRBJ1-5; possible D gene TRBD1, 5 bases. The germline V gene has CDR1 LNHDA and CDR2 SQIVND (reference sequence). This CDR3 is 14 amino acids long. The CDR3 protein is CAGRTRGGDGPQHF. In DNA form, the CDR3 reads TGTGCCGGTAGGACGAGGGGAGGGGACGGGCCCCAGCACTTT.

Details on this clonotype: The junction shows a germline mismatch at one end, possibly a read error. J is TRBJ2-7 and V is TRBV10-3, with TRBD2 matching 11 bases. This CDR3 spans 15 amino acids. CDR1 ENHRY and CDR2 SYGVKD come from the germline V gene. The CDR3 reads CATSEPSGGFYEQYF. CDR3 DNA sequence: TGTGCCACCAGTGAGCCTAGCGGGGGGTTCTACGAGCAGTACTTC.

The rearrangement uses TRBV2 and TRBJ2-5, with TRBD1 matching over 9 bases. This CDR3 region has 15 residues. From germline, CDR1 is SNHLY and CDR2 FYNNEI. With V trimmed by 6 bases and J by 3 bases, 8 bases remained unmatched. The CDR3 spells CASSITGTGKETQYF. The DNA of the CDR3 is TGTGCCAGCAGCATAACCGGGACAGGGAAAGAGACCCAGTACTTC.

This clonotype was observed a handful of times. This chain uses TRBV19 with TRBJ1-1, with D possibly being TRBD1 (6 bases). The CDR3 totals 14 residues. The V gene lost 9 bases and the J gene lost 4 bases, with 18 bases spanning the gap. The germline CDR1 and CDR2 sequences are LNHDA and SQIVND (reference sequence). Here the CDR3 DNA reads TGTGCCAGCGTACACAGGGCGGATGGCACTGAAGCTTTCTTT. This codes for CASVHRADGTEAFF.

This clonotype was observed a few times. The chain joins TRBV27 to TRBJ1-4; 8 bases line up with TRBD1. This CDR3 spans 13 amino acids. The V gene end was trimmed by 5 bases and the J gene end by 8 bases; junction bases not matched to a gene: 4. Germline-derived CDR1 and CDR2 are MNHEY and SMNVEV (reference sequence). The CDR3 protein is CASSIRTGEKLFF. The CDR3 bases are TGTGCCAGCAGTATCCGGACAGGGGAAAAACTGTTTTTT.

In its sample, this clonotype was seen a few times. The V and J genes are TRBV5-1 and TRBJ2-7; weak D call: TRBD1 (6 bases). The germline CDR1 and CDR2 sequences are SGHRS and YFSETQ. The CDR3 spans 15 residues. Deletions cut 3 bases from V and 4 bases from J, with 17 bases between. CDR3: CASSSSGTPNYEQYF. The CDR3 bases are TGCGCCAGCAGCTCTTCCGGGACACCAAATTACGAGCAGTACTTC.